The following is a T cell receptor beta chain sequence with its context. The V gene's germline CDR1 is LGHDT and CDR2 YNNKEL (reference sequence). Unmatched junction bases numbered 5, after V lost 2 bases and J lost 4 bases. The CDR3 runs to 15 residues. Using immunoSEQ multiplex PCR, the repertoire was profiled, and TCRdb retains in-frame clones only, with some absent. The sample consists of tens of thousands of clones, around 93% of them appearing once. The TCR was taken from a middle-aged man with rheumatoid arthritis. Sample: PBMCs. V gene TRBV3-1 (or the pseudogene TRBV3-2) combines with J gene TRBJ2-7; 10 positions agree with TRBD1. The chain's CDR3 is CASSQPGQGSYEQYF. The CDR3 region has the DNA TGTGCCAGCAGCCAACCGGGACAGGGGTCTTACGAGCAGTACTTC.